The sample holds one count of the clone carrying this T cell receptor (beta chain). Its antigen remains unidentified. Though nominally healthy at sampling, donors likely had unrecorded immune exposures. This sample was taken from a study of cytomegalovirus exposure and HLA in healthy donors. For the study at large: Earlier sequencing of about 200 million T cells yielded 95 million to 120 million unique TCR beta sequences. Membership in the Caucasian-associated ancestry cluster was found for around four fifths of almost 400 genotyped donors. Study findings and constraints: It was confirmed in vitro that a few of the CMV-associated chains were specific for CMV antigens.

Vbeta (60) and Jbeta (13) primers were used in the PCR. Assay: immunoSEQ multiplex PCR; the TCRdb copy retains only in-frame clones and omits some. The table lists about 120,000 clones, 63% of them singletons. Trimming took off 7 bases at V and 3 bases at J, with 12 bases between the two ends. The germline V gene has CDR1 MDHEN and CDR2 SYDVKM. The CDR3 sequence is 14 residues long. The material sequenced was PBMCs. The origin of this receptor is a man aged 40-49 years in good health and CMV-seropositive. This chain links TRBV28 with TRBJ2-2; tentatively, D is TRBD1 (5 bases). CDR3: CASIVGQHTGELFF. CDR3 sequence (DNA): TGTGCCAGCATAGTAGGACAACACACCGGGGAGCTGTTTTTT.